Listed below are T cell receptor beta chains from one sample, sequenced in a study of blood T cell repertoires in COVID-19. TCRdb's table, derived via immunoSEQ multiplex PCR, lists solely in-frame clones and lacks some. Of some 300,000 clones listed, around 88% are singletons. Sequencing used peripheral blood. The receptors were sampled from a woman between 65 and 79 years old with COVID-19, enrolled during active disease. CDR3s include the opening cysteine and the closing phenylalanine or tryptophan. Size is omitted from some rows. Given values are once, few, many or a class for expanded clones.

size,V,length,CDR3
-,TRBV7-2,14,CASSLGTGGQKLFF
-,TRBV10-1,12,CATRQGAEKLFF
-,TRBV7-8,13,CASSPGRGGEQYF
-,TRBV2,15,CASDYSGGRTGELFF
-,TRBV18,14,CASSPPDSFYGYTF
-,TRBV9,15,CASSVGGTTWDEQFF
-,TRBV7-9,14,CASSWGQGSYEQYF
-,TRBV9,14,CASSVDGRNSPLHF
-,TRBV28,12,CASSASALEAFF
-,TRBV5-1,14,CASSLQGIIDGYTF
-,TRBV6-5,15,CASKGRGKRNNEQFF
-,TRBV27,12,CASSSAGNTIYF
-,TRBV12-3/TRBV12-4,13,CASKRQVGSPLHF
once,TRBV28,13,CASRAGRRQPQHF
-,TRBV28,15,CASSTWTGAFYGYTF
-,TRBV10-1,13,CASSESTRYEQYF
-,TRBV7-9,16,CASSPDGQVLGNTIYF
-,TRBV25-1,14,CASSLTGYNSPLHF
once,TRBV28,15,CASSPKDRGPSPLHF
-,TRBV5-1,13,CASSYDYRGEAFF
few,TRBV4-1,14,CASSQDRGLGGYTF
-,TRBV29-1,14,CSVDPGTSTDTQYF
once,TRBV9,14,CASPRRRPNEKLFF
once,TRBV29-1,14,CSVAGGFSYNEQFF
-,TRBV10-3,15,CAIQNPQGSGNEQFF
once,TRBV5-4,15,CASSLRTEPTDTQYF
-,TRBV18,17,CASSPGLWSGSTQPQHF
-,TRBV7-2,16,CASSFVWQGGSNEQFF